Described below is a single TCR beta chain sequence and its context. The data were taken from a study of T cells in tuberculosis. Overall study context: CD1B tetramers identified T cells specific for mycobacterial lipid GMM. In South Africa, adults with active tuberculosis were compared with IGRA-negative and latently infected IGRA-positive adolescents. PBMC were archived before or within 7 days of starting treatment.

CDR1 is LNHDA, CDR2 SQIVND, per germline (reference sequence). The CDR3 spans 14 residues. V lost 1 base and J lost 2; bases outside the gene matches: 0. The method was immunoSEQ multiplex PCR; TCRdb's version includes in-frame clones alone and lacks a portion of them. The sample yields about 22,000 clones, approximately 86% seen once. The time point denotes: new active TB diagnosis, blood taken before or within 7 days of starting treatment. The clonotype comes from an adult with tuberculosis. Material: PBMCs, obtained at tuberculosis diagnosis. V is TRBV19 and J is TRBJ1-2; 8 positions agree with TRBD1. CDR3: CASSIGTGNYGYTF. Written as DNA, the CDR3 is TGTGCCAGTAGTATAGGGACAGGGAACTATGGCTACACCTTC.